The rows below give T cell receptor beta chains drawn from one sample of a study of T cell repertoires in cytomegalovirus infection. TCRdb reprocessed the reads with MiXCR, giving one entry per CDR3 protein. The sample lists roughly 150,000 distinct CDR3 sequences; 23% were seen once. Sample: PBMCs. Receptors originate from a human donor in good health (CMV status not recorded). Some clones in this sample may be carry-over from other donors' samples. CDR3s include the opening cysteine and the closing phenylalanine or tryptophan. The D gene is left open where the match is weak. Clone size is stated in some rows and not others, as once, few, many or a class when expanded.

size: many; V: TRBV12-3/TRBV12-4; D: -; J: TRBJ1-6; length: 13; DNA: TGTGCCAGCACAGGGGCCTATAATTCACCCCTCCACTTT; CDR3: CASTGAYNSPLHF
size: -; V: TRBV5-4; D: TRBD2; J: TRBJ2-7; length: 16; DNA: TGTGCCAGCAGCTTTGGGACTAGCGGGGTGGTGGGCGAGCAGTACTTC; CDR3: CASSFGTSGVVGEQYF
size: -; V: TRBV5-1; D: -; J: TRBJ2-3; length: 15; DNA: TGCGCCAGCAGCGAAACAGGTCCCGTGTCAGATACGCAGTATTTT; CDR3: CASSETGPVSDTQYF
size: few; V: TRBV11-2; D: TRBD1; J: TRBJ2-2; length: 17; DNA: TGTGCCAGCAGCTTAGATATGGGACAGGTCAACACCGGGGAGCTGTTTTTT; CDR3: CASSLDMGQVNTGELFF
size: -; V: TRBV19; D: TRBD2; J: TRBJ2-1; length: 15; DNA: TGTGCCAGTAGTTTTACTAGCGGGGCTTTCGATGAGCAGTTCTTC; CDR3: CASSFTSGAFDEQFF
size: many; V: TRBV29-1; D: TRBD1; J: TRBJ2-1; length: 14; DNA: TGCAGCGCCCGAAACAGGGGGCGCCGCAATGAGCAGTTCTTC; CDR3: CSARNRGRRNEQFF
size: -; V: TRBV6-1; D: TRBD1; J: TRBJ1-5; length: 17; DNA: TGTGCCAGCAGTGAACGGATGGGGACAGGTGGTAATCAGCCCCAGCATTTT; CDR3: CASSERMGTGGNQPQHF
size: -; V: TRBV2; D: TRBD1; J: TRBJ1-4; length: 14; DNA: TGTGCCAGCAGGCCGGGACAGGGGATTGAAAAACTGTTTTTT; CDR3: CASRPGQGIEKLFF
size: medium-sized; V: TRBV7-2; D: -; J: TRBJ2-2; length: 12; DNA: TGTGCCAGCACCCCTCGTTTCGGGGAGCTGTTTTTT; CDR3: CASTPRFGELFF
size: many; V: TRBV19; D: -; J: TRBJ2-1; length: 13; DNA: TGTGCCAGTAGTATAAAGCGGAACAATGAGCAGTTCTTC; CDR3: CASSIKRNNEQFF
size: few; V: TRBV7-8; D: TRBD1; J: TRBJ1-4; length: 14; DNA: TGTGCCAGCGGGGGACAGGGCCCTAATGAAAAACTGTTTTTT; CDR3: CASGGQGPNEKLFF
size: -; V: TRBV6-5; D: TRBD1; J: TRBJ2-2; length: 14; DNA: TGTGCCAGCAGGACAGGGGGCTCCACCGGGGAGCTGTTTTTT; CDR3: CASRTGGSTGELFF
size: -; V: TRBV30; D: -; J: TRBJ2-1; length: 14; DNA: TGTGCCTGGAGGGAACAGGGACCGAGGGATGAGCAGTTCTTC; CDR3: CAWREQGPRDEQFF
size: few; V: TRBV4-1; D: -; J: TRBJ1-6; length: 17; DNA: TGCGCCAGCAGCCCAGAGGACAGAGGCTCCTATAATTCACCCCTCCACTTT; CDR3: CASSPEDRGSYNSPLHF
size: many; V: TRBV24-1; D: -; J: TRBJ2-1; length: 16; DNA: TGTGCCACCAGTGATCAACCAGGGCTTCTTTACAATGAGCAGTTCTTC; CDR3: CATSDQPGLLYNEQFF
size: many; V: TRBV7-2; D: TRBD2; J: TRBJ2-5; length: 17; DNA: TGTGCCAGCAGCCAGGCGGGGGGAGGAAAAGACAAGAGAACCCAGTACTTC; CDR3: CASSQAGGGKDKRTQYF
size: few; V: TRBV28; D: TRBD1; J: TRBJ2-3; length: 16; DNA: TGTGCCAGCAGTTCTACCGGGACAGGGGGCGGAGATACGCAGTATTTT; CDR3: CASSSTGTGGGDTQYF
size: -; V: TRBV12-3/TRBV12-4; D: TRBD2; J: TRBJ2-3; length: 15; DNA: TGTGCCAGCAGCCAAACAGCGGGGCCGGCGGATACGCAGTATTTT; CDR3: CASSQTAGPADTQYF
size: few; V: TRBV12-3/TRBV12-4; D: -; J: TRBJ1-6; length: 15; DNA: TGTGCCAGCAGCTTTAGTGGGGCCGATAATTCACCCCTCCACTTT; CDR3: CASSFSGADNSPLHF
size: many; V: TRBV24-1; D: TRBD1; J: TRBJ2-2; length: 16; DNA: TGTGCCACCAGTGATCCGGGACAGCCGAACACCGGGGAGCTGTTTTTT; CDR3: CATSDPGQPNTGELFF
size: -; V: TRBV18; D: TRBD2; J: TRBJ2-7; length: 16; DNA: TGTGCCAGCTCACCAATGGGACTAGCGGGAACCCACGAGCAGTACTTC; CDR3: CASSPMGLAGTHEQYF
size: few; V: TRBV19; D: -; J: TRBJ2-1; length: 15; DNA: TGTGCCAGTATGGATAGCGGAATTGTAAGGGATGAGCAGTTCTTC; CDR3: CASMDSGIVRDEQFF
size: many; V: TRBV7-9; D: -; J: TRBJ2-2; length: 15; DNA: TGTGCCAGCAGCCCCGCTGGGCCCGACACCGGGGAGCTGTTTTTT; CDR3: CASSPAGPDTGELFF
size: many; V: TRBV28; D: TRBD1; J: TRBJ1-4; length: 15; DNA: TGTGCCAGTGCCTGGGACAGCTCAACTAATGAAAAACTGTTTTTT; CDR3: CASAWDSSTNEKLFF
size: large; V: TRBV7-2; D: -; J: TRBJ2-3; length: 16; DNA: TGTGCCAGCAGCTTAGTAGAGACAGGTAGCACAGATACGCAGTATTTT; CDR3: CASSLVETGSTDTQYF
size: -; V: TRBV4-2; D: -; J: TRBJ1-2; length: 14; DNA: TGTGCCAGCAGCCAAGGATCGGTAGGGCAGAGCTACACCTTC; CDR3: CASSQGSVGQSYTF
size: many; V: TRBV7-9; D: -; J: TRBJ2-7; length: 13; DNA: TGTGCCAGCAGCTTAGCCGCGTTCGGCGAGCAGTACTTC; CDR3: CASSLAAFGEQYF
size: many; V: TRBV7-8; D: -; J: TRBJ1-1; length: 16; DNA: TGTGCCAGCAGCTTAGCTATTGGGACGGGGAACACTGAAGCTTTCTTT; CDR3: CASSLAIGTGNTEAFF
size: -; V: TRBV28; D: -; J: TRBJ1-4; length: 13; DNA: TGTGCCAGCAGTTGGGGATTTAATGAAAAACTGTTTTTT; CDR3: CASSWGFNEKLFF
size: once; V: TRBV19; D: -; J: TRBJ1-5; length: 13; DNA: TGTGCCAGTAGAGGGCCTGGGAATCAGCCCCAGCATTTT; CDR3: CASRGPGNQPQHF
size: -; V: TRBV29-1; D: -; J: TRBJ2-3; length: 16; DNA: TGCAGCGTTGCGGGGACGGACGGACGCGGCACAGATACGCAGTATTTT; CDR3: CSVAGTDGRGTDTQYF
size: -; V: TRBV5-6; D: TRBD1; J: TRBJ1-4; length: 17; DNA: TGTGCCAGCAGTTCTGACAGGGGCCGTCGGGCTAATGAAAAACTGTTTTTT; CDR3: CASSSDRGRRANEKLFF
size: -; V: TRBV5-5; D: -; J: TRBJ2-7; length: 12; DNA: TGTGCCAGCAGCTTGGCACCTGGCGAGCAGTACTTC; CDR3: CASSLAPGEQYF
size: many; V: TRBV7-3; D: -; J: TRBJ1-3; length: 16; DNA: TGTGCCAGCAGCTTAATAGGCCAGGGTGCTGGAAACACCATATATTTT; CDR3: CASSLIGQGAGNTIYF
size: few; V: TRBV2; D: -; J: TRBJ1-3; length: 15; DNA: TGTGCCAGCAGTGAGACACACATCCCTGGAAACACCATATATTTT; CDR3: CASSETHIPGNTIYF